This TCR beta chain was retrieved from a study of OX40 agonist ivuxolimab in advanced cancers. TCRdb's table, derived via immunoSEQ multiplex PCR, lists solely in-frame clones and lacks some. The table records tens of thousands of clones, about 81% of them present only once. There are a few counts of this clone. Between the trimmed V and J ends, which lost 4 bases and 2 bases, there was a span of 9 bases. This CDR3 region has 14 residues. Looked up from germline, CDR1 is SNHLY and CDR2 is FYNNEI. Individuals having autoimmune disease history or systemic immunosuppression were not enrolled. Sample: CD4+ or CD8+ T cells sorted from blood, taken in a trial of the OX40 agonist ivuxolimab. The TCR originated in an adult with an advanced solid tumor such as melanoma, head and neck, liver or kidney cancer. The V gene is TRBV2, the J gene TRBJ1-5; unclear D gene. CDR3 sequence reads: CASSVRQGNQPQHF. CDR3 DNA: TGTGCCAGCAGTGTTCGGCAGGGCAATCAGCCCCAGCATTTT. The whole variable domain, remainder taken from reference TRBV2 and TRBJ1-5, is EPEVTQTPSHQVTQMGQEVILRCVPISNHLYFYWYRQILGQKVEFLVSFYNNEISEKSEIFDDQFSVERPDGSNFTLKIRSTKLEDSAMYFCASSVRQGNQPQHFGDGTRLSIL.